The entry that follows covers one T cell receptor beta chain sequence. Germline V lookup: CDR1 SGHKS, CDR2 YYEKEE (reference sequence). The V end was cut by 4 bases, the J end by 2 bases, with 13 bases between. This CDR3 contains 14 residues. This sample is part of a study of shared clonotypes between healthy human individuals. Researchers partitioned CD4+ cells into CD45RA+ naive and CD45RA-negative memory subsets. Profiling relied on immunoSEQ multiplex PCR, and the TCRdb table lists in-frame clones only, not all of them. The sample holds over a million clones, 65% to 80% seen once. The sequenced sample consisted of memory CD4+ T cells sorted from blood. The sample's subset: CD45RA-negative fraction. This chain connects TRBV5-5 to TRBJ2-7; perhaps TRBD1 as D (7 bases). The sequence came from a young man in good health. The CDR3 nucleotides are TGTGCCAGCAGCCCAGGGGGGATCGCCTACGAGCAGTACTTC. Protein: CASSPGGIAYEQYF.